A single sample gave rise to the 16 T cell receptor beta chains below, sequenced in a study of cytomegalovirus exposure and HLA in healthy donors (dated by TCRdb to the late 2010s). The method was the immunoSEQ multiplex PCR assay. The multiplex PCR relied on a mix of 60 forward primers for TCR Vbeta segments and 13 reverse primers for TCR Jbeta segments. Entries here come from immuneACCESS through TCRdb and include only in-frame sequences with V and J called. Some clones fail to appear in such tables; in the studies checked, an unresolved V gene covers under half of the shortfall, and the cause of the remainder is unknown. The sample records roughly 100,000 clones, around 77% of which are singletons. 8.5% to 10% of the sample is in the top ten clones. The sequenced material came from PBMCs. The receptors shown here come from a male donor in good health and CMV-seropositive.

The chain recombines TRBV28 with TRBJ2-7; TRBD1 aligns across 10 bases. The ends lost 7 bases at V and 1 base at J; junction bases unmatched: 4. Germline V gives CDR1 MDHEN, CDR2 SYDVKM. There are 14 residues in the CDR3. CDR3 sequence reads: CASKTGGSSYEQYF. The CDR3 nucleotides read TGTGCCAGCAAGACAGGGGGCTCGTCCTACGAGCAGTACTTC.

This chain connects TRBV7-9 to TRBJ1-5; D is perhaps TRBD1 (5 bases). With 5 bases removed from V and 2 bases from J, the gap between germline ends came to 16 bases. Germline loops: CDR1 SEHNR, CDR2 FQNEAQ (reference sequence). The CDR3 runs to 16 residues. The CDR3 loop is CASSPWGGRGNQPQHF. The CDR3 bases are TGTGCCAGCAGCCCGTGGGGGGGTCGGGGCAATCAGCCCCAGCATTTT.

This rearrangement joins TRBV18 to TRBJ1-3, with D possibly TRBD1 on 5 matching bases. The germline V and J ends were trimmed by 3 bases and 1 base, with 13 bases remaining between them. Germline V CDR1 and CDR2: KGHSH, LQKENI. CDR3 length: 16 residues. The CDR3 coding sequence is TGTGCCAGCTCACCTTCTTCAGGGATGTCTGGAAACACCATATATTTT. Translation gives CASSPSSGMSGNTIYF.

J is TRBJ2-5 and V is TRBV2; 10 bases fit TRBD2. The end of the DNA is better explained by TRBJ2-7, so the J call may be wrong. Germline V CDR1 and CDR2: SNHLY, FYNNEI. This CDR3 contains 15 residues. CDR3 in amino acids: CASRARTSGFYEQYF. For the CDR3, the DNA is TGTGCCAGCAGAGCCCGGACTAGCGGCTTTTACGAGCAGTACTTC.

The gene calls are TRBV9 and TRBJ2-7; D is uncertain. Germline V gene sequence: CDR1 SGDLS, CDR2 YYNGEE. The V end was cut by 0 bases, the J end by 0 bases, with 7 bases between. The CDR3 is 14 residues long. For the CDR3, the DNA is TGTGCCAGCAGCGTAGATAGGAGCTCCTACGAGCAGTACTTC. Translated, it gives CASSVDRSSYEQYF.

This clone was counted a few times. This chain links TRBV14 with TRBJ2-3, with D possibly TRBD2 on 5 matching bases. CDR1 is SGHDN, CDR2 FVKESK, per germline. V lost 1 base, J lost 0 bases, and 11 bases lay in between. CDR3 length: 16 amino acids. The CDR3 region has the DNA TGTGCCAGCAGCCAAGGGCGGCGGGCTAGCACAGATACGCAGTATTTT. It encodes CASSQGRRASTDTQYF.

In nucleotides, the CDR3 is TGTGCCAGCAGCGTAGAAGGACAGGGTTCCTACGAGCAGTACTTC. It is translated as CASSVEGQGSYEQYF. V and J are TRBV9 and TRBJ2-7, with 8 positions matching TRBD1. CDR1 and CDR2 from the germline V gene are SGDLS and YYNGEE. Unmatched junction bases numbered 3, after V lost 0 bases and J lost 1 base. This CDR3 contains 15 residues.

The gene calls are TRBV5-1 and TRBJ2-1; 9 bases are a match to TRBD2. After removal of 0 bases from V and 7 bases from J, the junction contained 11 bases not matched to a gene. The CDR3 has 17 residues. Germline CDR1 SGHRS, CDR2 YFSETQ. This CDR3 reads CASSLVGGSGSSNEQFF. The CDR3 bases are TGCGCCAGCAGCTTGGTTGGTGGTAGCGGGAGCTCAAATGAGCAGTTCTTC.

This chain links TRBV7-2 with TRBJ1-3; unclear D gene. The CDR3 length is 14 residues. With 1 base removed from V and 3 bases from J, the gap between germline ends came to 7 bases. Germline V gives CDR1 SGHTA, CDR2 FQGNSA. CDR3 DNA sequence: TGTGCCAGCAGCTTAGGGGCACATGGAAACACCATATATTTT. It is translated as CASSLGAHGNTIYF.

This clone was found once. CDR3 DNA: TGTGCCAGCAGCTTGGTGGAGGGCCTGGGTACAGATACGCAGTATTTT. Translation gives CASSLVEGLGTDTQYF. The rearrangement joins TRBV12-1 to TRBJ2-3; whether TRBD2, the table's D call, matches the DNA was not checked. TRBV12-1 is a pseudogene locus. The CDR3 runs 16 residues.

The chain is built from TRBV6-5 and TRBJ2-2; 9 bases agree with TRBD1. Germline V gene lookup returns CDR1 MNHEY and CDR2 SVGAGI. The CDR3 has 15 residues. After removal of 8 bases from V and 4 bases from J, the junction contained 8 bases not matched to a gene. CDR3 sequence (DNA): TGTGCCAGCGCCATGGACAGGGGTCGCACCGGGGAGCTGTTTTTT. As protein: CASAMDRGRTGELFF.

The sample holds a few counts of this clone. The rearrangement joins TRBV9 to TRBJ2-1, with 8 positions matching TRBD2. This CDR3 region has 14 residues. Germline V CDR1 and CDR2: SGDLS, YYNGEE. After removal of 4 bases from V and 8 bases from J, the junction contained 8 bases not matched to a gene. The CDR3 nucleotides read TGTGCCAGCAGCTTTAGCGGGATGTGGGATGAGCAGTTCTTC. Translated: CASSFSGMWDEQFF.

As for this clone: The junction and the germline gene differ at one end; a read error may be behind it. V gene TRBV9 combines with J gene TRBJ2-1; 7 bases fit TRBD2. This CDR3 comprises 14 residues. Per germline, CDR1 SGDLS and CDR2 YYNGEE. CDR3 amino acids: CASSPQIGREKVVF. The DNA of the CDR3 is TGTGCCAGCAGCCCCCAGATCGGGCGGGAGAAGGTGGTCTTC.

The V and J genes are TRBV7-2 and TRBJ2-2; D is perhaps TRBD2 (6 bases). Germline V lookup: CDR1 SGHTA, CDR2 FQGNSA. The CDR3 runs to 15 residues. The V end lost 5 bases, the J end lost 1 base, and 11 bases lay between the germline ends. The CDR3 reads CASSPGTGNTGELFF. Here the CDR3 DNA reads TGTGCCAGCAGCCCGGGGACTGGGAACACCGGGGAGCTGTTTTTT.

There are a few counts of this clone. V is TRBV9 and J is TRBJ2-7; 9 nucleotides align to TRBD2. The V gene end was trimmed by 3 bases and the J gene end by 7 bases; junction bases not matched to a gene: 8. CDR1 is SGDLS, CDR2 YYNGEE, per germline. The CDR3 sequence is 14 residues long. In nucleotides, the CDR3 is TGTGCCAGCAGCGCGGACCCGGGACTAGCAGAGCAGTACTTC. This translates into CASSADPGLAEQYF.

The chain combines TRBV18 with TRBJ1-2; 8 bases map to TRBD1. The germline V gene has CDR1 KGHSH and CDR2 LQKENI. The CDR3 is made up of 14 amino acids. After removal of 5 bases from V and 2 bases from J, the junction contained 4 bases not matched to a gene. The CDR3 DNA follows: TGTGCCAGCTCAAAACAGGGGGAAAACTATGGCTACACCTTC. It specifies CASSKQGENYGYTF.